This is a list of T cell receptor beta chains from one sample in a study of blood T cell repertoires in COVID-19. Sequencing was performed with immunoSEQ multiplex PCR; in TCRdb, only in-frame clones are kept and a portion is missing. This sample yields some 100,000 clones, of which roughly 92% are seen a single time; roughly 0.88% belongs to the top ten. The specimen sequenced was peripheral blood. Every receptor here comes from a man aged 55-75 years with acute or convalescent COVID-19. Each CDR3 is given with its conserved first and last residue. A D gene is named only where the DNA matches it firmly. Rows may omit the clone size; those that give it use once, few, many or a size class.

CDR3 length	clone size	D gene	V gene	J gene	CDR3 protein	CDR3 DNA
14	NA	TRBD1	TRBV6-6	TRBJ2-3	CASRTGGPTDTQYF	TGTGCCAGCAGGACAGGGGGCCCCACAGATACGCAGTATTTT
12	NA	NA	TRBV7-9	TRBJ1-3	CASSLSVNTIYF	TGTGCCAGCAGCTTATCGGTCAACACCATATATTTT
14	NA	NA	TRBV18	TRBJ2-7	CASSPRGTTYEQYF	TGTGCCAGCTCACCACGCGGAACCACCTACGAGCAGTACTTC
15	once	TRBD1	TRBV10-3	TRBJ1-1	CAISEGTGMNTEAFF	TGTGCCATCAGTGAAGGGACAGGGATGAACACTGAAGCTTTCTTT
14	NA	NA	TRBV18	TRBJ2-1	CASSYLSSYNEQFF	TGTGCCAGCTCCTACTTGAGCTCCTACAATGAGCAGTTCTTC
13	NA	NA	TRBV6-5	TRBJ1-2	CASSYSRVRGYTF	TGTGCCAGCAGTTACTCGCGGGTACGGGGCTACACCTTC
16	NA	TRBD2	TRBV7-9	TRBJ2-1	CASRITSGRAFNEQFF	TGTGCCAGCAGAATAACTAGCGGGAGGGCGTTCAATGAGCAGTTCTTC
17	NA	NA	TRBV27	TRBJ2-6	CASSRGTEISGANVLTF	TGTGCCAGCAGTAGAGGGACTGAAATCTCTGGGGCCAACGTCCTGACTTTC
17	NA	NA	TRBV29-1	TRBJ2-1	CSVDPERTGTTYNEQFF	TGCAGCGTTGATCCCGAAAGAACCGGGACAACCTACAATGAGCAGTTCTTC
13	NA	NA	TRBV3-1/TRBV3-2	TRBJ1-2	CASSPLGAGGYTF	TGTGCCAGCAGCCCCCTTGGGGCGGGAGGCTACACCTTC